The next 7 T cell receptor beta chains were all read from a single sample in a study of human T cells and chemical hapten exposure. In TCRdb, the RACE reads were re-called with MiXCR into one record per CDR3 protein. Of about 80,000 distinct CDR3 sequences in the sample, roughly 15% were seen once. This sample's time point: pre-sensitization, week 0. Sample treatment: therapeutic diphenylcyclopropenone sensitization with weekly scalp DPC. The source was whole blood, collected in connection with sensitization to the hapten diphenylcyclopropenone (DPC). These receptors all come from a woman in her forties or fifties with alopecia areata. Some clones in this sample may be carry-over from other donors' samples.

V gene TRBV6-1 combines with J gene TRBJ1-5; 9 nucleotides match TRBD1. The germline CDR1 and CDR2 sequences are MNHNS and SASEGT. J lost 2 bases, V lost 5 bases, and 7 bases had no gene match. The CDR3 extends over 16 amino acids. Here the CDR3 reads CASSPQGAGGNQPQHF. CDR3 nucleotide sequence: TGTGCCAGCAGTCCACAGGGGGCAGGAGGCAATCAGCCCCAGCATTTT.

The chain employs TRBV25-1 and TRBJ2-6; D remains unclear. The germline V and J ends were trimmed by 2 bases and 2 bases, with 7 bases remaining between them. The CDR3 runs to 15 residues. The germline CDR1 and CDR2 sequences are MGHDK and SYGVNS. CDR3 nucleotides: TGTGCCAGCAGTGAAGACGGAGCTGGGGCCAACGTCCTGACTTTC. Translated: CASSEDGAGANVLTF.

The V and J genes are TRBV6-5 and TRBJ2-2; TRBD1 might be the D (5 bases). CDR1 is MNHEY and CDR2 is SVGAGI in the germline V gene. Between the trimmed V and J ends, which lost 6 bases and 5 bases, there was a span of 28 bases. This CDR3 has 19 residues. CDR3 coding DNA: TGTGCCAGCAGCAACCAATTGGACAATGTTTTGCCCGGTACCGGGGAGCTGTTTTTT. This translates into CASSNQLDNVLPGTGELFF.

V is TRBV6-2 or TRBV6-3 and J is TRBJ2-1, with TRBD2 identical over 11 bases. This CDR3 region has 17 residues. The germline CDR1 and CDR2 sequences are MNHEY and SVGEGT. With V trimmed by 5 bases and J by 7 bases, 13 bases remained unmatched. CDR3 region: CASSARKLAGAPNEQFF. CDR3 sequence (DNA): TGTGCCAGCAGTGCCAGAAAACTAGCGGGAGCTCCTAATGAGCAGTTCTTC.

In nucleotides, the CDR3 is TGTGCTAGTGGATCCCTGAGCGGGAGGGTTTACAATGAGCAGTTCTTC. Amino acids: CASGSLSGRVYNEQFF. The V gene is TRBV12-5, the J gene TRBJ2-1; the match to TRBD2 covers 10 bases. V lost 6 bases, J lost 4 bases, and 9 bases stayed unmatched. CDR3 length equals 16 residues. CDR1 is LGHNT, CDR2 FRNRAP, per germline. Looking up the rest from reference TRBV12-5 and TRBJ2-1 gives the full variable domain: DARVTQTPRHKVTEMGQEVTMRCQPILGHNTVFWYRQTMMQGLELLAYFRNRAPLDDSGMPKDRFSAEMPDATLATLKIQPSEPRDSAVYFCASGSLSGRVYNEQFFGPGTRLTVL.

The chain joins TRBV5-4 to TRBJ1-4; 7 positions match TRBD1. Per the germline V gene, CDR1 is SGHNT and CDR2 is YYREEE (reference sequence). Trimming at V came to 4 bases and at J to 0 bases, leaving 6 bases not matched to a gene. This CDR3 contains 16 residues. The CDR3 protein is CASSPGTATTNEKLFF. CDR3 sequence (DNA): TGTGCCAGCAGCCCGGGGACAGCTACAACTAATGAAAAACTGTTTTTT.

This clonotype was observed at least ten times. The chain couples TRBV6-2 or TRBV6-3 to TRBJ2-1; TRBD2 matches 9 bases. Unmatched junction bases numbered 17, after V lost 5 bases and J lost 6 bases. This CDR3 region has 18 residues. The germline CDR1 and CDR2 sequences are MNHEY and SVGEGT. The CDR3 protein is CASSTPRTRLAVSNEQFF. Written as DNA, the CDR3 is TGTGCCAGCAGTACCCCGCGGACGAGACTAGCGGTGAGCAATGAGCAGTTCTTC.